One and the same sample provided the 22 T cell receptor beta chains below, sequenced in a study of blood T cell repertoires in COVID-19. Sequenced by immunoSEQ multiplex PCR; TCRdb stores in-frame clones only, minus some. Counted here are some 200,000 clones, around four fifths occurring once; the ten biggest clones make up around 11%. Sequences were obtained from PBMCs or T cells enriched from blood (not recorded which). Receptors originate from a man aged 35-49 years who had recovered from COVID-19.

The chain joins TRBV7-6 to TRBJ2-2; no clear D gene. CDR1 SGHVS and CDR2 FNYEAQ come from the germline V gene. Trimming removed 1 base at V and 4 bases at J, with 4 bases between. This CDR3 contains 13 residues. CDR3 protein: CASSLVRTGELFF. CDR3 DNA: TGTGCCAGCAGCTTAGTGCGCACCGGGGAGCTGTTTTTT.

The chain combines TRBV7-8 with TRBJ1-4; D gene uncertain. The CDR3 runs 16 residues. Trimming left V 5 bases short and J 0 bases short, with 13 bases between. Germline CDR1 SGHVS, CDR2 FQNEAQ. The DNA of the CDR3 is TGTGCCAGCAGCAGCATCGGAGGAGCAACTAATGAAAAACTGTTTTTT. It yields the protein CASSSIGGATNEKLFF.

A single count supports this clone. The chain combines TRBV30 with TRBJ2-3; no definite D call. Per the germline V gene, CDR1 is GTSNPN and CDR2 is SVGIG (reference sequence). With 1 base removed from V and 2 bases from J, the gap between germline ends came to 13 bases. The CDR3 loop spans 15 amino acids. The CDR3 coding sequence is TGTGCCTGGAGTGGGATTGACTTTCACACAGATACGCAGTATTTT. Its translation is CAWSGIDFHTDTQYF. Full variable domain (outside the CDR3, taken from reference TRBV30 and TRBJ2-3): SQTIHQWPATLVQPVGSPLSLECTVEGTSNPNLYWYRQAAGRGLQLLFYSVGIGQISSEVPQNLSASRPQDRQFILSSKKLLLSDSGFYLCAWSGIDFHTDTQYFGPGTRLTVL.

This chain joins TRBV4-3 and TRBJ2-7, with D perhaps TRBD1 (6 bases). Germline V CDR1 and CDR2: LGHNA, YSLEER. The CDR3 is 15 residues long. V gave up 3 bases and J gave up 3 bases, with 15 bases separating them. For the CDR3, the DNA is TGCGCCAGCAGCCAGGCCTATTCAGGGGACTACGAGCAGTACTTC. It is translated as CASSQAYSGDYEQYF.

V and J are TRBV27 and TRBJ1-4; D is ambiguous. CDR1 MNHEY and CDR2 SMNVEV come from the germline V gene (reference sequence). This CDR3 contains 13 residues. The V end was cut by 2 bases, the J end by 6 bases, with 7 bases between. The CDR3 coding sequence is TGTGCCAGCAGTTTAGGGCCATATGAAAAACTGTTTTTT. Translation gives CASSLGPYEKLFF.

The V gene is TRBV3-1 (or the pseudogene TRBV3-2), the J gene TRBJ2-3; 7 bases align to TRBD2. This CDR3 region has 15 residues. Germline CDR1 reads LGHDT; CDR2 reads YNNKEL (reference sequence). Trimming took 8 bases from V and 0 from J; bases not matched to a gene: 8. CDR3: CASGRAGLSTDTQYF. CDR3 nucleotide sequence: TGTGCCAGCGGACGAGCGGGGCTGAGCACAGATACGCAGTATTTT.

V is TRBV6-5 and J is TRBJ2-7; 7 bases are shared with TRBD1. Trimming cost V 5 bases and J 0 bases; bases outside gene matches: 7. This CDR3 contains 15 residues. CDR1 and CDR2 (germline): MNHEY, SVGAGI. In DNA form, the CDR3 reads TGTGCCAGCAGTCCCCGACAGGGCAACTCCTACGAGCAGTACTTC. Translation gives CASSPRQGNSYEQYF.

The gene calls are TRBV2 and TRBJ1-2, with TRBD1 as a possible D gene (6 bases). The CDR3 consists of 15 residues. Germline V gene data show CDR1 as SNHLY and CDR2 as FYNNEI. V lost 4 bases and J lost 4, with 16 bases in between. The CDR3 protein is CASSGGQRSVYGYTF. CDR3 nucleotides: TGTGCCAGCAGTGGGGGACAACGTAGTGTCTATGGCTACACCTTC.

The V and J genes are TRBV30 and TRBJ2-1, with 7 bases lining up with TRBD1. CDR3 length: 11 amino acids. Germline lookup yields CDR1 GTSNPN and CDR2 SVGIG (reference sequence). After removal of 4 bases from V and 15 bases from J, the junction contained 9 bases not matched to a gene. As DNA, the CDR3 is TGTGCCTGGATGCTAGGGGGCGAGGTGTTCTTC. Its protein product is CAWMLGGEVFF.

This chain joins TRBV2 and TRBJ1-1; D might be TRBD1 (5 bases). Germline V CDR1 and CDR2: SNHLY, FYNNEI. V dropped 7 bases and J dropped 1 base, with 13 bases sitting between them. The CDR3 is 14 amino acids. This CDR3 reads CASNPWGGNTEAFF. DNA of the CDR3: TGTGCCAGCAATCCGTGGGGGGGGAACACTGAAGCTTTCTTT.

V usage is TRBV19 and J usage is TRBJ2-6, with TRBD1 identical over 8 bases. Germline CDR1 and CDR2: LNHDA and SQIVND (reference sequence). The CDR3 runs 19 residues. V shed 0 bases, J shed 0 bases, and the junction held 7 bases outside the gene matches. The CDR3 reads CASSIEGTGLFSGANVLTF. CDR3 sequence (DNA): TGTGCCAGTAGTATAGAAGGGACAGGTCTCTTCTCTGGGGCCAACGTCCTGACTTTC.

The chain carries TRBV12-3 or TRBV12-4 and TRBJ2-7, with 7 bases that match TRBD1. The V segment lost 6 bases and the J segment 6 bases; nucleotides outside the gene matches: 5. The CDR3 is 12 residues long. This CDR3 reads CASSTGVGEQYF. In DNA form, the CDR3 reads TGTGCCAGCAGCACAGGGGTGGGCGAGCAGTACTTC.

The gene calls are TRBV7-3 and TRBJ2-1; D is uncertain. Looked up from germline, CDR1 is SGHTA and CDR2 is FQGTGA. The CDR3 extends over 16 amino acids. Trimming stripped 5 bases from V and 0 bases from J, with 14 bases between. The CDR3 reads CASSMTPSSSYNEQFF. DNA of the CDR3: TGTGCCAGCAGCATGACTCCTTCGAGCTCCTACAATGAGCAGTTCTTC.

Written as DNA, the CDR3 is TGCGCCACCTCCCCTCAGGGGGCAACGGGCGAGCAGTACTTC. This sequence encodes CATSPQGATGEQYF. The rearrangement links TRBV10-1 to TRBJ2-7, with 8 bases matching TRBD1. J gave up 6 bases and V 10 bases, and 14 bases lay outside the gene matches. From germline, CDR1 is WNHNN and CDR2 SYGVQD (reference sequence). The CDR3 has 14 amino acids.

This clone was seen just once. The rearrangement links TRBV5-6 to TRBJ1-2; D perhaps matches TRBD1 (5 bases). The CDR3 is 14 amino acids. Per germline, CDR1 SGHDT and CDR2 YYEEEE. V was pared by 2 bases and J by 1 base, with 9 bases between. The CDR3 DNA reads TGTGCCAGCAGCTTCTTAGACAGTAACTATGGCTACACCTTC. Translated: CASSFLDSNYGYTF.

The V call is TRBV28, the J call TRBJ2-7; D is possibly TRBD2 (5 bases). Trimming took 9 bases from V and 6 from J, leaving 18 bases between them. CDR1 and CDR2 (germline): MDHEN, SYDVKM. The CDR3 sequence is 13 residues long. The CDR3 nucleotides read TGTGCCAGTGAACCCGAGGGCCTACCCGAGCAGTACTTC. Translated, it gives CASEPEGLPEQYF.

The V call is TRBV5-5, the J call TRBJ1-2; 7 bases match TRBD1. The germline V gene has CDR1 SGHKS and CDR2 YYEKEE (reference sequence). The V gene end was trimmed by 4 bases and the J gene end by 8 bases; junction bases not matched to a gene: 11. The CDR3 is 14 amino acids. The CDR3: CASSTGQVEGGYTF. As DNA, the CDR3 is TGTGCCAGCAGCACCGGACAGGTGGAGGGAGGCTACACCTTC.

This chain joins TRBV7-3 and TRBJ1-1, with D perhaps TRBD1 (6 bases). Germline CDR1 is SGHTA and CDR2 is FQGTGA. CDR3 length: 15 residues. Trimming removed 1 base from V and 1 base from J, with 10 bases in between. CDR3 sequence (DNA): TGTGCCAGCAGCTTAATGGGGGCCTCGAACACTGAAGCTTTCTTT. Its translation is CASSLMGASNTEAFF.

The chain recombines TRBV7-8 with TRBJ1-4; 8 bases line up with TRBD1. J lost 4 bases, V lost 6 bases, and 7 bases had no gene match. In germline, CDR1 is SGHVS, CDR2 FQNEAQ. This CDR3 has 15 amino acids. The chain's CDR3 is CASRARTGINEKLFF. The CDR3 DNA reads TGTGCCAGCAGGGCTAGGACAGGGATTAATGAAAAACTGTTTTTT.

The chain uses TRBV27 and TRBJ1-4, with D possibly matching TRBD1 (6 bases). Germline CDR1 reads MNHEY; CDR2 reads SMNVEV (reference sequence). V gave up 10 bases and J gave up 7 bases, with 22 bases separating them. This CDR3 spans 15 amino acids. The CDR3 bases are TGTGCCACCTCGCTACGGGGGGCGGGAGGTGAAAAACTGTTTTTT. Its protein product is CATSLRGAGGEKLFF.

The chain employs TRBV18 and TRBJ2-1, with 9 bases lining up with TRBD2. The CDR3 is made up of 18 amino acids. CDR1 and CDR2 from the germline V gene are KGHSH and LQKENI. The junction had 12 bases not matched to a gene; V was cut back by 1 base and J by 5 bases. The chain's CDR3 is CASSPRAASGEGHNEQFF. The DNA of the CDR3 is TGTGCCAGCTCACCACGGGCGGCTAGCGGGGAAGGTCACAATGAGCAGTTCTTC.

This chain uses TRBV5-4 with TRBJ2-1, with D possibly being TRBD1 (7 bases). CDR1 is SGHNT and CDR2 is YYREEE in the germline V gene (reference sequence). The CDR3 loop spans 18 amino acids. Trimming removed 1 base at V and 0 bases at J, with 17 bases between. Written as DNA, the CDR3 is TGTGCCAGCAGCTTGTACTTAGGCGGGGACAGCTCCTACAATGAGCAGTTCTTC. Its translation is CASSLYLGGDSSYNEQFF.